This is a list of T cell receptor beta chains from one sample in a study of neurological immune-mediated disorders. TCRdb re-called the 5' RACE reads through MiXCR, storing one row per CDR3 protein. The sample consists of around 100,000 distinct CDR3 sequences, less than 14% of them appearing once. Specimen: PBMCs. These receptors all stem from a female donor with HTLV-1-associated myelopathy (HAM/TSP). Both conserved end residues are part of each CDR3. A D gene is named only where the DNA matches it firmly. Size is omitted from some rows. Given values are once, few, many or a class for expanded clones.

j_gene,abundance,v_gene,d_gene,CDR3aa,CDR3nt
TRBJ2-3,many,TRBV5-5,.,CASSPIPTDTQYF,TGTGCCAGCAGCCCCATACCGACGGATACGCAGTATTTT
TRBJ2-7,many,TRBV6-2/TRBV6-3,.,CASGQSSYEQYF,TGTGCCAGCGGACAGAGCTCCTACGAGCAGTACTTC
TRBJ2-2,.,TRBV5-1,.,CASSAKREEYDTGELFF,TGCGCCAGCTCTGCGAAGAGGGAGGAATACGACACCGGGGAGCTGTTTTTT
TRBJ2-7,many,TRBV10-2,TRBD2,CASNLAGSSYEQYF,TGCGCCAGCAACCTAGCGGGGAGCTCCTACGAGCAGTACTTC
TRBJ2-1,many,TRBV20-1,.,CSATTSRDEQFF,TGCAGTGCTACCACTAGCAGGGATGAGCAGTTCTTC
TRBJ2-7,.,TRBV14,.,CASSQDGDSKGDEQYF,TGTGCCAGCAGCCAAGATGGAGACTCTAAAGGGGACGAGCAGTACTTC
TRBJ2-2,many,TRBV15,.,CAVTPDDTGELFF,TGTGCCGTAACTCCCGATGACACCGGGGAGCTGTTTTTT
TRBJ2-1,few,TRBV5-6,.,CASSLVGSSNEQFF,TGTGCCAGCAGCTTGGTGGGCAGTTCCAATGAGCAGTTCTTC
TRBJ2-5,many,TRBV7-9,.,CASSPWDLGETQYF,TGTGCCAGCAGCCCTTGGGACCTGGGGGAGACCCAGTACTTC
TRBJ2-5,many,TRBV9,TRBD1,CASSGTRQGLGPETQYF,TGTGCCAGCAGCGGTACTCGACAGGGGCTGGGGCCGGAGACCCAGTACTTC
TRBJ1-1,many,TRBV3-1,.,CASSPFRPQGRTEAFF,TGTGCCAGCAGCCCCTTCCGCCCACAGGGTCGTACTGAAGCTTTCTTT
TRBJ2-4,many,TRBV5-1,.,CASSLEVGTKLSKNIQYF,TGCGCCAGCAGCTTGGAAGTGGGGACAAAGTTATCCAAAAACATTCAGTACTTC
TRBJ1-5,many,TRBV4-1,TRBD1,CASSPGTVLNSNQPQHF,TGCGCCAGCAGCCCGGGGACAGTCCTTAATAGCAATCAGCCCCAGCATTTT
TRBJ2-2,many,TRBV5-1,TRBD2,CASSLAGLASGELFF,TGCGCCAGCAGCTTGGCTGGACTAGCTTCCGGGGAGCTGTTTTTT
TRBJ2-6,once,TRBV5-1,.,CASSLGPGSNVLTF,TGCGCCAGCAGCTTGGGGCCTGGGTCCAACGTACTGACTTTC
TRBJ2-7,few,TRBV5-1,.,CASSLEPDRPYEQYF,TGCGCCAGCAGCTTGGAACCCGACAGACCCTACGAGCAGTACTTC
TRBJ1-2,many,TRBV5-1,TRBD1,CASSPRSGTEGGYTF,TGCGCCAGCAGCCCACGATCCGGGACAGAAGGCGGCTACACCTTC
TRBJ2-2,many,TRBV11-3,TRBD2,CASSLRGGYTGELFF,TGTGCCAGCAGCTTACGCGGGGGTTACACCGGGGAGCTGTTTTTT
TRBJ2-4,many,TRBV20-1,TRBD1,CSARDRVAKNIQYF,TGCAGTGCCAGGGACAGGGTAGCCAAAAACATTCAGTACTTC
TRBJ2-5,few,TRBV5-1,TRBD2,CASGLAGGQETQYF,TGCGCCAGCGGTCTAGCGGGGGGGCAAGAGACCCAGTACTTC
TRBJ1-6,many,TRBV9,.,CASSPTVGGGSPLHF,TGTGCCAGCAGCCCCACCGTGGGAGGCGGTTCACCCCTCCACTTT
TRBJ2-3,many,TRBV12-3/TRBV12-4,TRBD2,CASILAGTQYF,TGTGCCAGCATTCTAGCGGGGACGCAGTATTTT
TRBJ2-1,many,TRBV24-1,TRBD1,CATSDRTGGHNEQFF,TGTGCCACCAGTGACAGGACAGGGGGACACAATGAGCAGTTCTTC
TRBJ2-3,many,TRBV5-6,.,CASSSPGGPDTQYF,TGTGCCAGCAGCTCACCAGGGGGGCCAGATACGCAGTATTTT
TRBJ2-2,many,TRBV11-1,TRBD1,CASSAGTGVTGELFF,TGTGCCAGCAGCGCCGGGACAGGGGTCACCGGGGAGCTGTTTTTT
TRBJ2-2,many,TRBV5-6,TRBD2,CASSATPRGGETGELFF,TGTGCCAGCAGCGCGACGCCCCGGGGGGGTGAGACCGGGGAGCTGTTTTTT
TRBJ2-3,many,TRBV6-6,TRBD2,CASSYAGGPDTQYF,TGTGCCAGCAGTTACGCGGGGGGGCCAGATACGCAGTATTTT
TRBJ1-1,.,TRBV20-1,.,CSARRELNTEAFF,TGCAGTGCTAGGAGGGAGCTGAACACTGAAGCTTTCTTT
TRBJ1-2,.,TRBV5-6,.,CASSFYICSARGSSEGWNGYTF,.
TRBJ1-1,few,TRBV20-1,.,CSARDLRNTEAFF,TGCAGTGCTAGAGATTTACGAAACACTGAAGCTTTCTTT
TRBJ2-5,many,TRBV5-1,TRBD1,CASRDRGSSEETQYF,TGCGCCAGCCGGGACAGGGGGTCGTCCGAAGAGACCCAGTACTTC
TRBJ2-7,.,TRBV5-1,TRBD2,CASSLSLAGNHEQYF,TGCGCCAGCAGCTTGTCACTAGCGGGGAACCACGAGCAGTACTTC
TRBJ2-7,many,TRBV6-1,.,CASSDGAEQYF,TGTGCCAGCAGTGATGGGGCAGAGCAGTACTTC
TRBJ1-1,many,TRBV5-1,TRBD1,CASSLGPRGTVNTEAFF,TGCGCCAGCAGCTTGGGGCCCCGGGGGACAGTGAACACTGAAGCTTTCTTT
TRBJ2-5,.,TRBV7-8,TRBD2,CASSLWSSGAGGETQYF,TGTGCCAGCAGCTTATGGAGTAGCGGGGCCGGAGGGGAGACCCAGTACTTC
TRBJ2-3,many,TRBV5-1,.,CASSEGGTVDTQYF,TGCGCCAGCAGCGAAGGGGGGACAGTCGATACGCAGTATTTT
TRBJ1-1,many,TRBV20-1,.,CSATQVDAWITEAFF,TGCAGTGCTACCCAGGTTGACGCCTGGATCACTGAAGCTTTCTTT
TRBJ1-6,.,TRBV12-3/TRBV12-4,.,CASSPPGTYSPLHF,TGTGCCAGCAGTCCTCCCGGGACCTATTCACCCCTCCACTTT
TRBJ1-1,many,TRBV3-1,.,CASSHRSMNTEAFF,TGTGCCAGCAGCCACAGGTCTATGAACACTGAAGCTTTCTTT
TRBJ2-6,.,TRBV7-9,.,CASSLRTSGANVLTF,TGTGCCAGCAGCTTACGTACCTCTGGGGCCAACGTCCTGACTTTC
TRBJ1-1,.,TRBV5-1,TRBD1,CASSRDSMNTEAFF,TGCGCCAGCAGCCGGGACAGCATGAACACTGAAGCTTTCTTT
TRBJ2-3,many,TRBV20-1,TRBD2,CSARVGLASDTQYF,TGCAGTGCTAGAGTGGGACTAGCCTCAGATACGCAGTATTTT
TRBJ2-7,many,TRBV6-5,.,CASSYGKGAKDYFLNSYEQYF,TGTGCCAGCAGTTACGGGAAGGGGGCAAAGGACTACTTCTTAAATTCCTACGAGCAGTACTTC
TRBJ2-3,many,TRBV9,.,CASNPPRGSTDTQYF,TGTGCCAGCAACCCCCCCCGGGGGAGCACAGATACGCAGTATTTT
TRBJ2-1,few,TRBV5-1,TRBD2,CAGGRGGFNDEQFF,TGCGCCGGGGGACGGGGGGGTTTTAACGATGAGCAGTTCTTC
TRBJ2-5,many,TRBV20-1,TRBD2,CSARPYSGGRETQYF,TGCAGTGCTAGACCGTATAGCGGGGGGCGGGAGACCCAGTACTTC
TRBJ2-5,many,TRBV20-1,.,CSARMETQYF,TGCAGTGCTAGAATGGAGACCCAGTACTTC
TRBJ1-2,many,TRBV5-5,.,CASSLEPGRGYTF,TGTGCCAGCAGCTTGGAGCCGGGTCGGGGCTACACCTTC
TRBJ1-2,many,TRBV4-1,.,CASSLRDHYGYTF,TGCGCCAGCAGCCTCCGGGACCACTATGGCTACACCTTC
TRBJ2-7,few,TRBV2,.,CASSLPDIGRRKQYF,TGTGCCAGCAGTCTCCCTGACATTGGCAGGCGAAAGCAGTACTTC